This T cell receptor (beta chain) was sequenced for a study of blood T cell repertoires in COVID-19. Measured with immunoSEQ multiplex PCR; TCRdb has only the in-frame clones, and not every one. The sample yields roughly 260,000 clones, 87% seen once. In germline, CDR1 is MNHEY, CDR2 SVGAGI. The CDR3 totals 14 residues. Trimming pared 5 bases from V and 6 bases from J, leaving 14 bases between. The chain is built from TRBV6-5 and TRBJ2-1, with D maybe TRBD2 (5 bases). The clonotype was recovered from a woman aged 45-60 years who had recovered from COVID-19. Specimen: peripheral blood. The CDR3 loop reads CASSKEDGPNEQFF. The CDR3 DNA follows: TGTGCCAGCAGTAAGGAGGACGGACCCAATGAGCAGTTCTTC.